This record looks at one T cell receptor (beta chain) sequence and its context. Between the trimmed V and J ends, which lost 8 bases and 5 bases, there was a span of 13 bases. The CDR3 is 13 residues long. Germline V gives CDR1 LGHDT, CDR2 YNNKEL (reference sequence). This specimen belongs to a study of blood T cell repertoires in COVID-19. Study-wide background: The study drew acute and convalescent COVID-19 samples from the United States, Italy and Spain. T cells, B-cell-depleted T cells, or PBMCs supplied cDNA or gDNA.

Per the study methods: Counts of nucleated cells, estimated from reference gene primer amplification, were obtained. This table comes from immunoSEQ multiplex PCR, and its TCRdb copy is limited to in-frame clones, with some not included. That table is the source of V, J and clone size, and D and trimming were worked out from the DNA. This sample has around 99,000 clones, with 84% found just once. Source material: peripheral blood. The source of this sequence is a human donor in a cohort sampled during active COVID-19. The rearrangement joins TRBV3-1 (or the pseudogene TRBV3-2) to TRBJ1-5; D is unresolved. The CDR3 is CASSAGYYQPQHF. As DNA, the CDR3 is TGTGCCAGCTCCGCGGGATATTATCAGCCCCAGCATTTT.